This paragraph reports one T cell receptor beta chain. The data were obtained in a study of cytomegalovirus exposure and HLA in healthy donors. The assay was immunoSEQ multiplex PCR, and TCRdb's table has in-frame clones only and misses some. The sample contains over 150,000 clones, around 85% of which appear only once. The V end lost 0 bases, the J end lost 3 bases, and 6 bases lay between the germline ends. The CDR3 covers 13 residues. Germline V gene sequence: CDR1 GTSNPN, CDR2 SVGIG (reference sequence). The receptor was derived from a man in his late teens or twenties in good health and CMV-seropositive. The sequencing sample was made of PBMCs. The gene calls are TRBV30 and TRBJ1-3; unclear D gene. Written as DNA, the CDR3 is TGTGCCTGGAGTGTATGGAGTGGAAACACCATATATTTT. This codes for CAWSVWSGNTIYF.